This TCR beta chain was sequenced in a study of STAT5B mutations in CD4+ large granular lymphocyte leukemia. CDR1 SGHKS and CDR2 YYEKEE come from the germline V gene (reference sequence). Trimming pared 5 bases from V and 2 bases from J, leaving 17 bases between. The CDR3 has 15 residues. Clones were sequenced by immunoSEQ multiplex PCR, and TCRdb holds only the in-frame ones, with some missing. In the table there are some 35,000 clones, roughly 76% of which are singletons. The sequenced sample was CD4+ T cells from blood buffy coats. The chain has TRBV5-5 and TRBJ2-7; tentatively, D is TRBD1 (5 bases). The sequence derives from a human donor in good health. The CDR3 coding sequence is TGTGCCAGCAGACTGACAGAGACTTTCACCTACGAGCAGTACTTC. Its translation: CASRLTETFTYEQYF.